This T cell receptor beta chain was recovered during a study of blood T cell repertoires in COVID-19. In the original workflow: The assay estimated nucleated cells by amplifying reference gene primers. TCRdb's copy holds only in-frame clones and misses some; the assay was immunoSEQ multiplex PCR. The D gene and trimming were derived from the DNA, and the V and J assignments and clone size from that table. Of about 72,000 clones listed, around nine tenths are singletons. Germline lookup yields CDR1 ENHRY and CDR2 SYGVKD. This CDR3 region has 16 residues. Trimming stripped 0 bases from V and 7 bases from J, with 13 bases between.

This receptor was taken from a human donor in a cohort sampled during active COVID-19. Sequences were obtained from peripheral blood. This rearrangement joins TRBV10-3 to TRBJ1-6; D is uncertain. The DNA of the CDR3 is TGTGCCATCAGTGAGTCGAAAGCAGGCGAGAATTCACCCCTCCACTTT. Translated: CAISESKAGENSPLHF.